Detailed here is one TCR beta chain. The data originate from a study of T cell responses to AZD1222 COVID-19 vaccine. The table came from immunoSEQ multiplex PCR; TCRdb's copy has only in-frame clones and leaves some out. Among about 92,000 clones listed, about nine tenths were seen once. Germline assignment: CDR1 KGHSH and CDR2 LQKENI. The CDR3 extends over 15 amino acids. Trimming removed 0 bases from V and 9 bases from J; junction bases left unmatched: 5. The chain carries TRBV18 and TRBJ1-4, with 9 bases lining up with TRBD1. Here the sequenced sample was peripheral blood, taken on day 0 of AZD1222 vaccination. This sequence originates from an adult in good health. The CDR3 nucleotides read TGTGCCAGCTCACCACCAACAGGACAGGGGAAAAAACTGTTTTTT. It specifies CASSPPTGQGKKLFF. The full variable domain, rest sourced from reference TRBV18 and TRBJ1-4, is NAGVMQNPRHLVRRRGQEARLRCSPMKGHSHVYWYRQLPEEGLKFMVYLQKENIIDESGMPKERFSAEFPKEGPSILRIQQVVRGDSAAYFCASSPPTGQGKKLFFGSGTQLSVL.